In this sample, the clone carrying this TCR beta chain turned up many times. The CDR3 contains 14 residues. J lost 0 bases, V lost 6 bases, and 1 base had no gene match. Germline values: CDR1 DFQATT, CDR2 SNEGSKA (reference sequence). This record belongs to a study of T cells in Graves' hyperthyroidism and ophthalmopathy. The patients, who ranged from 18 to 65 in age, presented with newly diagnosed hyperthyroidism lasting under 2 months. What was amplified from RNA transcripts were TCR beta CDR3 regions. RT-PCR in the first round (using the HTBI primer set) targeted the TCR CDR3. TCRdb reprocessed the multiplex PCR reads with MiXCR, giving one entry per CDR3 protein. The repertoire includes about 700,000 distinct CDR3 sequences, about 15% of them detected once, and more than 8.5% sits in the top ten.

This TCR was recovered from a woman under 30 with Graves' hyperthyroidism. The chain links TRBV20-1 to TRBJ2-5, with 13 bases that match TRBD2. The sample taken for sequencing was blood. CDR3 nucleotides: TGCAGTGCCACTAGCGGGAGGGACCAAGAGACCCAGTACTTC. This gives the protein CSATSGRDQETQYF.